The 17 T cell receptor beta chains below all came from one sample that was sequenced in a study of radiotherapy plus CTLA-4 blockade in lung cancer. Sequenced by immunoSEQ multiplex PCR; TCRdb stores in-frame clones only, minus some. The sample gives around 110,000 clones, approximately 80% of which show up once; 3.3% is in the top ten. Here the sequenced sample was peripheral blood, taken from a patient treated with radiotherapy plus ipilimumab. The receptors originated from a human donor with non-small cell lung cancer that progressed on radiotherapy plus ipilimumab. Some clones in this sample may be carry-over from other donors' samples.

The chain couples TRBV6-5 to TRBJ1-6; D not certain. V was pared by 5 bases and J by 9 bases, with 14 bases between. The germline gives CDR1 MNHEY, CDR2 SVGAGI. The CDR3 sequence is 14 residues long. CDR3 bases: TGTGCCAGCAGTCCGTACTCGAGAGGTTCACCCCTCCACTTT. Translated: CASSPYSRGSPLHF.

V gene TRBV2 combines with J gene TRBJ2-7; D call uncertain. The CDR3 is 11 residues long. Between the trimmed V and J ends, which lost 3 bases and 3 bases, there was a span of 3 bases. Germline V gene data show CDR1 as SNHLY and CDR2 as FYNNEI. This CDR3 is CASSDSYEQYF. CDR3 coding DNA: TGTGCCAGCAGTGACAGCTACGAGCAGTACTTC.

V and J are TRBV28 and TRBJ2-7; D not resolved. CDR1 and CDR2 (germline): MDHEN, SYDVKM. The CDR3 length is 12 residues. The V end was cut by 4 bases, the J end by 4 bases, with 8 bases between. The CDR3 spells CASSSVGYEQYF. The CDR3 DNA is TGTGCCAGCAGTTCTGTCGGATACGAGCAGTACTTC.

The chain links TRBV30 to TRBJ2-7, with TRBD1 matching over 7 bases. The CDR3 is made up of 12 amino acids. The V segment lost 8 bases and the J segment 2 bases; nucleotides outside the gene matches: 6. Per the germline V gene, CDR1 is GTSNPN and CDR2 is SVGIG (reference sequence). CDR3 nucleotides: TGTGCCGCTGACAGGGTTGCCTACGAGCAGTACTTC. This codes for CAADRVAYEQYF.

The J gene is TRBJ1-3, the V gene TRBV18; 7 bases map to TRBD1. Germline loops: CDR1 KGHSH, CDR2 LQKENI. The junction had 5 bases not matched to a gene; V was cut back by 2 bases and J by 4 bases. This CDR3 region has 15 residues. CDR3 loop: CASSPSTGAGNTIYF. The DNA for the CDR3 is TGTGCCAGCTCACCATCCACAGGGGCCGGAAACACCATATATTTT.

This clone has a count of ten or more. This chain connects TRBV5-1 to TRBJ1-4, with D hard to call. V was shortened by 0 bases and J by 3 bases, with 9 bases between the two germline ends. The CDR3 covers 15 residues. The germline gives CDR1 SGHRS, CDR2 YFSETQ. CDR3 DNA: TGCGCCAGCAGCTTGGCCTACAGCTCTAATGAAAAACTGTTTTTT. Its protein is CASSLAYSSNEKLFF.

The chain combines TRBV28 with TRBJ1-5; maybe TRBD1 (6 bases). V gave up 6 bases and J gave up 3 bases, with 21 bases separating them. There are 17 residues in the CDR3. Germline lookup yields CDR1 MDHEN and CDR2 SYDVKM. The CDR3 spells CASRPGHKGGYNQPQHF. The CDR3 coding sequence is TGTGCCAGCAGGCCGGGACATAAAGGCGGGTACAATCAGCCCCAGCATTTT.

The V and J genes are TRBV7-2 and TRBJ1-2, with a possible D match to TRBD1 (5 bases). V lost 4 bases and J lost 3, with 9 bases in between. Looked up from germline, CDR1 is SGHTA and CDR2 is FQGNSA. CDR3 length equals 13 residues. The chain's CDR3 is CASSYSGYYGYTF. CDR3 bases: TGTGCCAGCAGCTATTCAGGGTACTATGGCTACACCTTC.

The chain couples TRBV5-1 to TRBJ2-1; D remains ambiguous. From germline, CDR1 is SGHRS and CDR2 YFSETQ. V was cut by 0 bases and J by 3 bases, with 7 bases left in between. The CDR3 runs 14 residues. Here the CDR3 reads CASSLGVNYNEQFF. The CDR3, as DNA: TGCGCCAGCAGCTTGGGGGTAAACTACAATGAGCAGTTCTTC.

The V call is TRBV10-3, the J call TRBJ2-2, with D hard to call. The V end lost 0 bases, the J end lost 1 base, and 18 bases lay between the germline ends. Germline V lookup: CDR1 ENHRY, CDR2 SYGVKD. The CDR3 totals 19 residues. The chain's CDR3 is CAISESLSSAPGNTGELFF. CDR3 coding DNA: TGTGCCATCAGTGAGTCTTTATCGAGCGCCCCAGGGAACACCGGGGAGCTGTTTTTT.

This rearrangement joins TRBV10-3 to TRBJ2-3; 7 nucleotides align to TRBD1. Germline V gene lookup returns CDR1 ENHRY and CDR2 SYGVKD. The CDR3 runs to 15 residues. With 4 bases clipped from V and 0 bases from J, the junction kept 4 bases outside the gene matches. This chain's CDR3 is CAISARDSSTDTQYF. Here the CDR3 DNA reads TGTGCCATCAGTGCCCGGGACAGTAGCACAGATACGCAGTATTTT.

The rearrangement uses TRBV6-5 and TRBJ2-7; possible D gene TRBD2, 6 bases. Germline V lookup: CDR1 MNHEY, CDR2 SVGAGI. The V and J ends lost 10 bases and 4 bases respectively, with 14 bases between them. CDR3 length: 12 amino acids. The CDR3 region has the DNA TGTGCCACCGAGACTAGGTCGTACGAGCAGTACTTC. Protein: CATETRSYEQYF.

The chain is built from TRBV11-3 and TRBJ2-5; 10 bases are shared with TRBD1. The CDR3 totals 16 residues. CDR1 is SGHNT, CDR2 YENEEA, per germline. J lost 3 bases, V lost 1 base, and 5 bases had no gene match. This chain's CDR3 is CASSLGAGTGEETQYF. DNA of the CDR3: TGTGCCAGCAGCTTAGGGGCCGGGACAGGGGAAGAGACCCAGTACTTC.

This clone was picked up one time. CDR3 in amino acids: CAIGTGQDTEAFF. The CDR3 DNA sequence: TGTGCCATCGGTACAGGGCAGGACACTGAAGCTTTCTTT. This rearrangement joins TRBV10-3 to TRBJ1-1; D is possibly TRBD1 (6 bases). The CDR3 sequence is 13 residues long. V lost 8 bases, J lost 3 bases, and 13 bases lay in between. Per the germline V gene, CDR1 is ENHRY and CDR2 is SYGVKD.

V usage is TRBV9 and J usage is TRBJ1-6; D uncertain. The length of the CDR3 is 17 residues. The germline CDR1 and CDR2 sequences are SGDLS and YYNGEE. V dropped 3 bases and J dropped 10 bases, with 23 bases sitting between them. The CDR3 DNA sequence: TGTGCCAGCAGCGCCCTAGTTTCAGGCACCTTAAGGTCACCCCTCCACTTT. This encodes CASSALVSGTLRSPLHF.

This rearrangement joins TRBV27 to TRBJ2-7; TRBD1 or TRBD2 may be the D gene (5 bases each). Germline V gene sequence: CDR1 MNHEY, CDR2 SMNVEV (reference sequence). The CDR3 contains 16 residues. V was pared by 8 bases and J by 3 bases, with 23 bases between. CDR3 region: CASWNSIRDGNYEQYF. For the CDR3, the DNA is TGTGCCAGCTGGAATAGTATCCGGGACGGCAACTACGAGCAGTACTTC.

The chain combines TRBV20-1 with TRBJ1-1; the D gene is possibly TRBD1 (5 bases). Between the trimmed V and J ends, which lost 1 base and 10 bases, there was a span of 10 bases. CDR3 length equals 11 residues. Germline V gene sequence: CDR1 DFQATT, CDR2 SNEGSKA (reference sequence). The CDR3 loop reads CSARAEGRAFF. As DNA, the CDR3 is TGCAGTGCTAGAGCAGAGGGGAGAGCTTTCTTT.